The following is a T cell receptor (beta chain) sequence with its context. The entry originates in a study of blood T cell repertoires in COVID-19. Study information: Acute-phase and convalescent COVID-19 samples originated in the United States, Italy and Spain. PBMCs, B-cell-depleted T cells, or T cells were the source of the cDNA or gDNA that made up the material.

In the authors' methods: Amplification with reference gene primers provided the estimates of nucleated cell counts. Here immunoSEQ multiplex PCR was the method, and the copy in TCRdb shows in-frame clones only, minus some. V and J calls and clone size are as listed in that table; D and trimming were resolved from the DNA. The repertoire includes roughly 100,000 clones, over 80% of them detected once, and around 15% sits in the top ten. Trimming took 4 bases from V and 5 from J, leaving 5 bases between them. The CDR3 has 11 amino acids. This clonotype was sampled from a man aged 45-65 years with acute or convalescent COVID-19. V usage is TRBV12-3 or TRBV12-4 and J usage is TRBJ2-5; D is ambiguous. Sample: peripheral blood. The CDR3 region has the DNA TGTGCCAGCAGTTCTAGGGAGACCCAGTACTTC. Translation gives CASSSRETQYF.